These 31 T cell receptor beta chains were all obtained from the same sample, sequenced in a study of cytomegalovirus exposure and HLA in healthy donors. PCR employed 60 Vbeta and 13 Jbeta primers. The assay was immunoSEQ multiplex PCR, and TCRdb's table has in-frame clones only and misses some. The repertoire holds roughly 50,000 clones, roughly 84% seen once, with under 3.5% in the top ten. The specimen sequenced was PBMCs. The receptors were sampled from a woman aged 18-29 years in good health and CMV-seronegative.

This chain uses TRBV4-2 with TRBJ2-3, with 11 bases matching TRBD2. CDR1 is LGHNA and CDR2 is YNFKEQ in the germline V gene. This CDR3 is 17 amino acids long. The V segment lost 0 bases and the J segment 2 bases; nucleotides outside the gene matches: 4. CDR3 DNA: TGTGCCAGCAGCCAAGATACTAGCGGGAGAGCCACAGATACGCAGTATTTT. Encoded protein: CASSQDTSGRATDTQYF.

In its sample, this clone was seen once. This chain links TRBV4-1 with TRBJ1-1; D may be TRBD1 (5 bases). The ends were cut back, 2 bases at V and 4 bases at J, with 8 bases in the middle. The length of the CDR3 is 13 residues. CDR1 and CDR2 from the germline V gene are MGHRA and YSYEKL. The CDR3 sequence: CASSQTGRTEAFF. The CDR3 DNA reads TGCGCCAGCAGCCAAACAGGCCGCACTGAAGCTTTCTTT.

V usage is TRBV6-6 and J usage is TRBJ2-5; D perhaps matches TRBD2 (6 bases). The CDR3 has 16 residues. Trimming took off 3 bases at V and 0 bases at J, with 14 bases between the two ends. In germline, CDR1 is MNHNY, CDR2 SVGAGI (reference sequence). This CDR3 is CASSYPRGSYQETQYF. CDR3 DNA: TGTGCCAGCAGTTATCCCCGGGGGTCTTACCAAGAGACCCAGTACTTC.

The rearrangement joins TRBV28 to TRBJ2-7, with 7 bases lining up with TRBD2. Losses at the gene ends were 2 bases for V and 6 bases for J; bases not matched to a gene: 4. CDR3 size: 13 residues. Germline CDR1 is MDHEN and CDR2 is SYDVKM. CDR3 nucleotide sequence: TGTGCCAGCAGTTTAGGCAGGGAGGGCGAGCAGTACTTC. It encodes CASSLGREGEQYF. The variable domain in full, completed from reference TRBV28 and TRBJ2-7, reads DVKVTQSSRYLVKRTGEKVFLECVQDMDHENMFWYRQDPGLGLRLIYFSYDVKMKEKGDIPEGYSVSREKKERFSLILESASTNQTSMYLCASSLGREGEQYFGPGTRLTVT.

V usage is TRBV9 and J usage is TRBJ1-1; D not certain. The CDR3 has 14 residues. Germline V gene lookup returns CDR1 SGDLS and CDR2 YYNGEE. The V end lost 0 bases, the J end lost 3 bases, and 9 bases lay between the germline ends. CDR3 sequence (DNA): TGTGCCAGCAGCGTAGAAGGGAGTGACACTGAAGCTTTCTTT. It translates to CASSVEGSDTEAFF. Full variable domain (outside the CDR3, taken from reference TRBV9 and TRBJ1-1): DSGVTQTPKHLITATGQRVTLRCSPRSGDLSVYWYQQSLDQGLQFLIQYYNGEERAKGNILERFSAQQFPDLHSELNLSSLELGDSALYFCASSVEGSDTEAFFGQGTRLTVV.

This chain connects TRBV15 to TRBJ2-5; no clear D gene. The CDR3 has 14 residues. V was pared by 4 bases and J by 1 base, with 10 bases between. Germline CDR1 reads LNHNV; CDR2 reads YYDKDF (reference sequence). In DNA, the CDR3 is TGTGCCACCAGCACGCAGGCCCTCCAAGAGACCCAGTACTTC. Translating it yields CATSTQALQETQYF.

The V and J genes are TRBV6-6 and TRBJ2-1; tentatively, D is TRBD1 (6 bases). Germline V lookup: CDR1 MNHNY, CDR2 SVGAGI (reference sequence). The CDR3 extends over 15 amino acids. V was cut by 10 bases and J by 1 base, with 17 bases left in between. CDR3 in DNA: TGTGCCACACGGATCCGGGACACTTCCTACAATGAGCAGTTCTTC. Translation: CATRIRDTSYNEQFF.

This chain connects TRBV6-6 to TRBJ2-1; 9 positions match TRBD2. This CDR3 region has 14 residues. Per the germline V gene, CDR1 is MNHNY and CDR2 is SVGAGI (reference sequence). J gave up 12 bases and V 2 bases, and 8 bases lay outside the gene matches. The CDR3 loop is CASSYGTSKIVQFF. CDR3 DNA sequence: TGTGCCAGCAGTTACGGGACTAGCAAAATTGTGCAGTTCTTC.

The chain combines TRBV2 with TRBJ2-3; D is unclear. The V gene's germline CDR1 is SNHLY and CDR2 FYNNEI. The V end lost 3 bases, the J end lost 6 bases, and 10 bases lay between the germline ends. The CDR3 extends over 13 amino acids. Here the CDR3 reads CASSDAAGDTQYF. The CDR3, as DNA: TGTGCCAGCAGTGACGCGGCCGGGGATACGCAGTATTTT.

The V and J genes are TRBV27 and TRBJ1-6, with 7 bases fitting TRBD1. The germline V gene has CDR1 MNHEY and CDR2 SMNVEV (reference sequence). V was pared by 5 bases and J by 7 bases, with 5 bases of the junction left unmatched. The CDR3 sequence is 14 residues long. The CDR3 sequence: CASSDRVKNSPLHF. CDR3 DNA sequence: TGTGCCAGCAGTGACAGGGTAAAAAATTCACCCCTCCACTTT.

Comments on this clone: Given the absence of the conserved phenylalanine or tryptophan at the CDR3 end, a read error is likely. Because the CDR3's place on the DNA is in doubt, the DNA is left out and the CDR3 is given as listed by TCRdb. This chain joins TRBV30 and TRBJ1-4; the table's D gene call, TRBD1, was not cross checked with the DNA. CDR1 is GTSNPN and CDR2 is SVGIG in the germline V gene (reference sequence). The CDR3 sequence runs 8 residues, both termini included. CDR3 protein: CAWTRTGV.

The chain employs TRBV4-2 and TRBJ2-1, with a weak D call TRBD1 (6 bases). CDR3 length equals 17 residues. V was trimmed by 2 bases and J by 2 bases, leaving 16 bases between them. Germline loops: CDR1 LGHNA, CDR2 YNFKEQ. CDR3 in amino acids: CASSQHRDRQPYNEQFF. As DNA, the CDR3 is TGTGCCAGCAGCCAACACAGGGACCGCCAACCCTACAATGAGCAGTTCTTC.

CDR3 loop: CASRTAGSGYTF. The CDR3 nucleotides are TGTGCCAGCAGAACGGCAGGGTCTGGCTACACCTTC. This chain links TRBV11-2 with TRBJ1-2; weak D call: TRBD1 (5 bases). The length of the CDR3 is 12 residues. V lost 6 bases, J lost 7 bases, and 12 bases lay in between. Per germline, CDR1 SGHAT and CDR2 FQNNGV.

This chain links TRBV27 with TRBJ1-4; TRBD1 agrees at 9 bases. J was trimmed by 7 bases and V by 7 bases; bases with no gene match: 10. Germline V gives CDR1 MNHEY, CDR2 SMNVEV (reference sequence). This CDR3 contains 15 residues. CDR3: CASKSTGGPTEKLFF. The CDR3 DNA follows: TGTGCCAGCAAGAGTACAGGGGGCCCGACTGAAAAACTGTTTTTT.

The table lists this clone with a few counts. The J gene is TRBJ1-1, the V gene TRBV27; D is perhaps TRBD1 (5 bases). The CDR3 is 9 amino acids. Germline V lookup: CDR1 MNHEY, CDR2 SMNVEV (reference sequence). Trimming removed 9 bases from V and 7 bases from J, with 6 bases in between. The DNA for the CDR3 is TGTGCCAGAGGGGTTGAAGCTTTCTTT. It translates to CARGVEAFF.

The chain combines TRBV7-3 with TRBJ1-5; 8 nucleotides match TRBD1. Germline V gives CDR1 SGHTA, CDR2 FQGTGA. CDR3 length: 13 amino acids. V lost 5 bases to trimming and J lost 7 bases; unmatched junction nucleotides: 4. The CDR3 bases are TGTGCCAGCAGCCAGGACAGGGAACAGCCCCAGCATTTT. It yields the protein CASSQDREQPQHF. The entire variable domain, with the rest obtained from reference TRBV7-3 and TRBJ1-5, is as follows: GAGVSQTPSNKVTEKGKYVELRCDPISGHTALYWYRQSLGQGPEFLIYFQGTGAADDSGLPNDRFFAVRPEGSVSTLKIQRTERGDSAVYLCASSQDREQPQHFGDGTRLSIL.

The chain couples TRBV9 to TRBJ1-1, with 7 bases matching TRBD1. V was clipped by 0 bases and J by 2 bases; unmatched bases: 7. The germline V gene has CDR1 SGDLS and CDR2 YYNGEE. The CDR3 length is 16 residues. This chain's CDR3 is CASSVADRVGNTEAFF. The DNA for the CDR3 is TGTGCCAGCAGCGTAGCTGACAGGGTCGGTAACACTGAAGCTTTCTTT.

This chain connects TRBV29-1 to TRBJ1-2; TRBD1 might be the D (5 bases). The germline V gene encodes CDR1 SQVTM and CDR2 ANQGSEA. V lost 5 bases, J lost 5 bases, and 12 bases lay in between. This CDR3 region has 12 residues. The CDR3 loop reads CSVSGLSYGYTF. Here the CDR3 DNA reads TGCAGCGTTTCGGGACTCTCATATGGCTACACCTTC.

The chain uses TRBV10-3 and TRBJ1-6, with 7 bases fitting TRBD1. Trimming removed 8 bases from V and 6 bases from J; junction bases left unmatched: 4. The germline CDR1 and CDR2 sequences are ENHRY and SYGVKD. The CDR3 consists of 13 residues. CDR3: CAIGDRSNSPLHF. The CDR3 DNA is TGTGCCATCGGGGACAGAAGTAATTCACCCCTCCACTTT.

The V call is TRBV27, the J call TRBJ2-2, with D perhaps matching TRBD2 (6 bases). The CDR3 totals 14 residues. Trimming left V 7 bases short and J 4 bases short, with 13 bases between. Germline V lookup: CDR1 MNHEY, CDR2 SMNVEV (reference sequence). Here the CDR3 reads CASNGGRSTGELFF. The CDR3 nucleotides are TGTGCCAGCAACGGAGGGCGGAGCACCGGGGAGCTGTTTTTT.

The chain couples TRBV6-5 to TRBJ1-2; D possibly corresponds to TRBD1 (5 bases). Germline V gene lookup returns CDR1 MNHEY and CDR2 SVGAGI. The ends were cut back, 4 bases at V and 4 bases at J, with 19 bases in the middle. This CDR3 contains 16 residues. This CDR3 reads CASSLAGTGRFYGYTF. The CDR3 DNA reads as TGTGCCAGCAGTTTGGCGGGAACAGGAAGATTCTATGGCTACACCTTC.

The chain has TRBV7-9 and TRBJ1-4, with 8 positions matching TRBD1. With V trimmed by 4 bases and J by 7 bases, 5 bases remained unmatched. CDR1 is SEHNR and CDR2 is FQNEAQ in the germline V gene (reference sequence). The CDR3 totals 14 residues. The chain's CDR3 is CASSSQGAPEKLFF. The DNA for the CDR3 is TGTGCCAGCAGCTCCCAGGGGGCGCCTGAAAAACTGTTTTTT.

CDR3: CATGGTYEQYF. The CDR3 DNA is TGTGCCACCGGGGGGACCTACGAGCAGTACTTC. The chain couples TRBV25-1 to TRBJ2-7, with 7 bases that match TRBD2. V was clipped by 10 bases and J by 2 bases; unmatched bases: 2. The CDR3 extends over 11 amino acids. In germline, CDR1 is MGHDK, CDR2 SYGVNS.

The chain has TRBV30 and TRBJ1-1; 9 bases agree with TRBD1. The CDR3 loop spans 13 amino acids. J lost 5 bases, V lost 3 bases, and 4 bases had no gene match. Germline lookup yields CDR1 GTSNPN and CDR2 SVGIG (reference sequence). CDR3 in amino acids: CAWSSDRGTEAFF. CDR3 DNA sequence: TGTGCCTGGAGCTCTGACAGGGGGACTGAAGCTTTCTTT.

Only a few counts were recorded for this clone. The rearrangement uses TRBV6-1 and TRBJ2-1, with TRBD1 matching 8 bases. Looked up from germline, CDR1 is MNHNS and CDR2 is SASEGT. V shed 2 bases and J 1 base; nucleotides not matched to a gene: 4. This CDR3 region has 16 residues. The chain's CDR3 is CASSEYGTGSYNEQFF. DNA of the CDR3: TGTGCCAGCAGTGAATACGGGACAGGATCCTACAATGAGCAGTTCTTC.

The chain recombines TRBV5-1 with TRBJ1-1; D remains unclear. Per germline, CDR1 SGHRS and CDR2 YFSETQ. The length of the CDR3 is 12 residues. Trimming pared 5 bases from V and 1 base from J, leaving 6 bases between. In nucleotides, the CDR3 is TGCGCCAGCAGGTCCGGGAACACTGAAGCTTTCTTT. As protein: CASRSGNTEAFF.

This chain uses TRBV10-1 with TRBJ1-1; the D is unclear. The V gene's germline CDR1 is WNHNN and CDR2 SYGVQD (reference sequence). The CDR3 contains 14 residues. Trimming removed 2 bases at V and 4 bases at J, with 11 bases between. The CDR3 DNA reads as TGCGCCAGCAGTGAGCGTCTGGAGATCACTGAAGCTTTCTTT. It is translated as CASSERLEITEAFF.

Concerning this clone: A read error may produce the germline difference seen at one junction end. The V call is TRBV28, the J call TRBJ2-6, with D possibly being TRBD1 (5 bases). In germline, CDR1 is MDHEN, CDR2 SYDVKM. The CDR3 is 15 amino acids. CDR3: CASSPSLPGANGLTF. As DNA, the CDR3 is TGTGCCAGCAGTCCAAGCCTTCCTGGGGCCAACGGCCTGACTTTC.

This chain connects TRBV6-6 to TRBJ1-6; unclear D gene. This CDR3 is 16 amino acids long. The V gene's germline CDR1 is MNHNY and CDR2 SVGAGI (reference sequence). V was pared by 7 bases and J by 5 bases, with 18 bases between. Written as DNA, the CDR3 is TGTGCCAGCAAAAGAGGGAGTGGGCTAAATAATTCACCCCTCCACTTT. Its translation: CASKRGSGLNNSPLHF.

This clone was recorded once. The V gene is TRBV6-5, the J gene TRBJ1-2, with D perhaps matching TRBD1 (6 bases). Germline CDR1 is MNHEY and CDR2 is SVGAGI. CDR3 length equals 14 residues. V lost 7 bases and J 4 bases, leaving 16 bases between the germline ends. CDR3 nucleotide sequence: TGTGCCAGCATCCGGAGAGGGGGTATCTATGGCTACACCTTC. Translated, it gives CASIRRGGIYGYTF.

The chain is built from TRBV6-4 and TRBJ1-2; D is unresolved. The germline V gene encodes CDR1 MRHNA and CDR2 SNTAGT. The CDR3 is 14 residues long. The germline V and J ends were trimmed by 5 bases and 5 bases, with 15 bases remaining between them. The CDR3 here is CASSTDSASYGYTF. The CDR3 bases are TGTGCCAGCAGTACGGACTCGGCGTCATATGGCTACACCTTC.